Listed here are 16 T cell receptor beta chains from one sample, sequenced in a study of Ad26.COV2.S vaccination and SARS-CoV-2 variants. Treatment indicated: some 19 received Ad26.COV2.S at low or high dose, single or two shots; roughly 5 received placebo; per-sample allocation not given. On day 63 after the first injection, vaccine and placebo recipients gave samples. The table came from immunoSEQ multiplex PCR; TCRdb's copy has only in-frame clones and leaves some out. The data contain about 480,000 clones, roughly 89% of them singletons. The source material was peripheral blood, sampled in a trial of Ad26.COV2.S vaccine versus placebo. These receptors were collected from a person between 18 and 60 years old who received the Ad26.COV2.S COVID-19 vaccine or a placebo.

This clone has just a few counts. This rearrangement joins TRBV4-3 to TRBJ2-1; TRBD2 matches at 13 bases. In germline, CDR1 is LGHNA, CDR2 YSLEER. This CDR3 is 20 amino acids long. After removal of 1 base from V and 2 bases from J, the junction contained 11 bases not matched to a gene. The CDR3 reads CASSQVARTSGSRAYNEQFF. The DNA for the CDR3 is TGCGCCAGCAGCCAAGTTGCGAGGACTAGCGGGAGTCGGGCCTACAATGAGCAGTTCTTC.

The gene calls are TRBV29-1 and TRBJ2-3; a weak D match, TRBD1 (6 bases). Germline V CDR1 and CDR2: SQVTM, ANQGSEA. This CDR3 is 13 amino acids long. With 6 bases removed from V and 3 bases from J, the gap between germline ends came to 13 bases. The CDR3 sequence is CSVTGRVTDTQYF. CDR3 nucleotides: TGCAGCGTGACAGGTAGAGTAACAGATACGCAGTATTTT.

This clone showed up just a few times. The CDR3 loop is CASAAGAGYGYTF. The CDR3 DNA is TGTGCCAGCGCGGCGGGGGCAGGATATGGCTACACCTTC. The chain uses TRBV2 and TRBJ1-2; D possibly corresponds to TRBD1 (6 bases). This CDR3 is 13 amino acids long. Trimming stripped 8 bases from V and 5 bases from J, with 15 bases between. CDR1 is SNHLY and CDR2 is FYNNEI in the germline V gene.

The rearrangement joins TRBV25-1 to TRBJ2-7; D is perhaps TRBD2 (7 bases). CDR3 size: 14 residues. Germline CDR1 is MGHDK and CDR2 is SYGVNS. V was pared by 5 bases and J by 4 bases, with 15 bases between. CDR3 DNA: TGTGCCAGCAGTAGGGAGGGGGGCAGGTACGAGCAGTACTTC. Its translation: CASSREGGRYEQYF.

The V call is TRBV19, the J call TRBJ2-3; 11 bases align to TRBD2. This CDR3 region has 17 residues. The junction had 3 bases not matched to a gene; V was cut back by 0 bases and J by 1 base. Germline V CDR1 and CDR2: LNHDA, SQIVND (reference sequence). The CDR3 region is CASSIEGTSGRTDTQYF. Written as DNA, the CDR3 is TGTGCCAGTAGTATAGAGGGGACTAGCGGACGCACAGATACGCAGTATTTT.

The gene calls are TRBV6-6 and TRBJ2-1; 9 nucleotides match TRBD2. Losses at the gene ends were 5 bases for V and 5 bases for J; bases not matched to a gene: 10. CDR1 is MNHNY and CDR2 is SVGAGI in the germline V gene (reference sequence). This CDR3 comprises 16 residues. CDR3 nucleotide sequence: TGTGCCAGCAGTCTCAGTAGCGGGAGAGGGAACAATGAGCAGTTCTTC. It encodes CASSLSSGRGNNEQFF.

The rearrangement uses TRBV6-4 and TRBJ2-1; D is possibly TRBD1 or TRBD2 (6 bases each). The CDR3 is 15 residues long. V lost 3 bases, J lost 2 bases, and 11 bases lay in between. CDR1 and CDR2 from the germline V gene are MRHNA and SNTAGT. CDR3 DNA: TGTGCCAGCAGTGAGACTCGGGGGCCCTACAATGAGCAGTTCTTC. It encodes CASSETRGPYNEQFF.

The CDR3 coding sequence is TGTGCCAGCGACGTAGGTGCCGGGGACACTGAAGCTTTCTTT. It encodes CASDVGAGDTEAFF. V is TRBV7-2 and J is TRBJ1-1; D is unclear. The CDR3 totals 14 residues. V lost 8 bases and J lost 3, with 16 bases in between. Germline CDR1 and CDR2: SGHTA and FQGNSA.

The chain links TRBV29-1 to TRBJ2-7, with 10 bases identical to TRBD1. CDR1 is SQVTM, CDR2 ANQGSEA, per germline. This CDR3 is built from 13 residues. V trimming: 6 bases; J trimming: 2 bases; junction bases outside the gene matches: 4. As DNA, the CDR3 is TGCAGCGTAAAGACAGGGGGCCCCTACGAGCAGTACTTC. The encoded protein is CSVKTGGPYEQYF.

This chain links TRBV7-2 with TRBJ2-1; tentatively, D is TRBD1 or TRBD2 (6 bases each). The CDR3 extends over 15 amino acids. Germline V gene data show CDR1 as SGHTA and CDR2 as FQGNSA. Between the trimmed V and J ends, which lost 7 bases and 6 bases, there was a span of 19 bases. The DNA for the CDR3 is TGTGCCAGCACCCTAGGGGGAGGCAGCGGCAATGAGCAGTTCTTC. Its translation: CASTLGGGSGNEQFF.

The V gene is TRBV30, the J gene TRBJ1-1, with 8 nucleotides matching TRBD1. The ends lost 3 bases at V and 1 base at J; junction bases unmatched: 13. This CDR3 has 17 residues. Germline values: CDR1 GTSNPN, CDR2 SVGIG (reference sequence). In DNA form, the CDR3 reads TGTGCCTGGAGCAGGGGGCGGGTGGTGTTGGCGAACACTGAAGCTTTCTTT. Translated, it gives CAWSRGRVVLANTEAFF.

The chain links TRBV9 to TRBJ2-1; a possible D gene is TRBD2 (5 bases). Germline CDR1 reads SGDLS; CDR2 reads YYNGEE. The CDR3 sequence is 14 residues long. V shed 4 bases and J shed 5 bases, with 13 bases lying between them. CDR3 nucleotides: TGTGCCAGCAGCCCCAGCGGAGCCAACAATGAGCAGTTCTTC. Its protein is CASSPSGANNEQFF.

This sequence joins TRBV5-6 and TRBJ2-6; 9 bases align to TRBD1. This CDR3 comprises 17 residues. Per germline, CDR1 SGHDT and CDR2 YYEEEE. Unmatched junction bases numbered 8, after V lost 4 bases and J lost 3 bases. The CDR3 region has the DNA TGTGCCAGCAGCCCCGGGACAGGGTTTATTGGGGCCAACGTCCTGACTTTC. Translated: CASSPGTGFIGANVLTF.

This chain links TRBV27 with TRBJ2-1; 13 nucleotides align to TRBD2. The length of the CDR3 is 16 residues. Germline V gives CDR1 MNHEY, CDR2 SMNVEV (reference sequence). V lost 4 bases, J lost 10 bases, and 10 bases stayed unmatched. CDR3 in amino acids: CASSSRTSGSLAEQFF. Here the CDR3 DNA reads TGTGCCAGCAGTTCCCGGACTAGCGGGAGTCTAGCCGAGCAGTTCTTC.

The chain joins TRBV7-9 to TRBJ1-1, with 9 bases aligning to TRBD1. Looked up from germline, CDR1 is SEHNR and CDR2 is FQNEAQ (reference sequence). This CDR3 contains 16 residues. V dropped 6 bases and J dropped 0; count of bases not matched to a gene: 8. The DNA of the CDR3 is TGTGCCAGCAGTTATTACAGGGGGCCCATGAACACTGAAGCTTTCTTT. This sequence encodes CASSYYRGPMNTEAFF.

The chain couples TRBV7-9 to TRBJ2-7; unclear D gene. Germline values: CDR1 SEHNR, CDR2 FQNEAQ (reference sequence). V lost 1 base and J lost 4, with 5 bases in between. This CDR3 spans 12 amino acids. The CDR3 is CASSLEAYEQYF. CDR3 nucleotides: TGTGCCAGCAGCTTAGAGGCTTACGAGCAGTACTTC.